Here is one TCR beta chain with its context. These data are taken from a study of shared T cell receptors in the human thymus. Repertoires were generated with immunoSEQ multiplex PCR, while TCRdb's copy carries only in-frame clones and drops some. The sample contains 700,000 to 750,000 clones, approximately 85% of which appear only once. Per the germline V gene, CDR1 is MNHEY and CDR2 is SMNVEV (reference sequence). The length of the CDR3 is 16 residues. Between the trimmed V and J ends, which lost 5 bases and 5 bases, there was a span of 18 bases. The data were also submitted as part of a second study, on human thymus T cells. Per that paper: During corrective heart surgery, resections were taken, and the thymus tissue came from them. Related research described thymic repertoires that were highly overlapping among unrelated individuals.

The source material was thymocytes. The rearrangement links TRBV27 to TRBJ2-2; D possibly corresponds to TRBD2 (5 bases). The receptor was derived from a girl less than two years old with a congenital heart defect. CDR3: CASSPKIGVPTGELFF. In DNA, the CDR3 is TGTGCCAGCAGTCCTAAAATCGGGGTGCCGACCGGGGAGCTGTTTTTT.